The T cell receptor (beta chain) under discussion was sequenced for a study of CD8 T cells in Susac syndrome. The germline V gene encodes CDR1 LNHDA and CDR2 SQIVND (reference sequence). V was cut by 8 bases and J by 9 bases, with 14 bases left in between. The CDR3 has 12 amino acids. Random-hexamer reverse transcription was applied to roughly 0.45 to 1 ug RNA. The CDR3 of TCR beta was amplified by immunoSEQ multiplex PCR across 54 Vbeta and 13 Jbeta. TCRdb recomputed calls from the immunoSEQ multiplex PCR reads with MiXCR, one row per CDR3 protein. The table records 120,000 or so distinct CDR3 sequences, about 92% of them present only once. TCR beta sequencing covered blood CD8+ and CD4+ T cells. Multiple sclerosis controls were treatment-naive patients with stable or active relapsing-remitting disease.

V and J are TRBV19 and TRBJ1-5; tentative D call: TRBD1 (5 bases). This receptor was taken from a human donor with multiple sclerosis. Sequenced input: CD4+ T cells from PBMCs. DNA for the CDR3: TGTGCCAGTGGGGAAAGAAGGGGGCCCCAGCATTTT. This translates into CASGERRGPQHF. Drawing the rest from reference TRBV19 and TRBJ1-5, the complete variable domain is DGGITQSPKYLFRKEGQNVTLSCEQNLNHDAMYWYRQDPGQGLRLIYYSQIVNDFQKGDIAEGYSVSREKKESFPLTVTSAQKNPTAFYLCASGERRGPQHFGDGTRLSIL.